A single sample is the source of the 30 T cell receptor beta chains below, sequenced in a study of T cell responses to AZD1222 COVID-19 vaccine. Data came from immunoSEQ multiplex PCR; TCRdb stores just in-frame clones and leaves some out. This table holds some 130,000 clones, roughly 90% found once. Sequenced here: peripheral blood, sampled on day 0 of AZD1222 vaccination. These receptors were taken from an adult in good health.

The chain carries TRBV5-1 and TRBJ1-4, with D perhaps matching TRBD1 (6 bases). Germline V gene sequence: CDR1 SGHRS, CDR2 YFSETQ. The CDR3 runs to 15 residues. With 6 bases removed from V and 2 bases from J, the gap between germline ends came to 14 bases. CDR3 nucleotide sequence: TGCGCCAGCACGGACCCAGGGGACACTAATGAAAAACTGTTTTTT. Encoded protein: CASTDPGDTNEKLFF.

V usage is TRBV5-1 and J usage is TRBJ1-1; the D gene is possibly TRBD1 (5 bases). V gave up 0 bases and J gave up 5 bases, with 11 bases separating them. There are 14 residues in the CDR3. The germline gives CDR1 SGHRS, CDR2 YFSETQ. CDR3 bases: TGCGCCAGCAGCTTGGGCGCAGGGAGGACTGAAGCTTTCTTT. Its translation: CASSLGAGRTEAFF.

Only a few counts were recorded for this clone. This rearrangement joins TRBV7-2 to TRBJ2-7; 9 nucleotides line up with TRBD1. J lost 3 bases, V lost 2 bases, and 2 bases had no gene match. Germline V gene data show CDR1 as SGHTA and CDR2 as FQGNSA. CDR3 size: 14 residues. CDR3 nucleotides: TGTGCCAGCAGCTTAACGGGACAGGGCTACGAGCAGTACTTC. Translation gives CASSLTGQGYEQYF. The full variable domain, completed using reference TRBV7-2 and TRBJ2-7, is GAGVSQSPSNKVTEKGKDVELRCDPISGHTALYWYRQSLGQGLEFLIYFQGNSAPDKSGLPSDRFSAERTGGSVSTLTIQRTQQEDSAVYLCASSLTGQGYEQYFGPGTRLTVT.

The chain uses TRBV19 and TRBJ2-2, with TRBD1 matching 11 bases. Germline lookup yields CDR1 LNHDA and CDR2 SQIVND (reference sequence). The trim removed 5 bases at V and 1 base at J, leaving 3 bases unmatched. The CDR3 contains 16 residues. CDR3 sequence reads: CASSPGTGGNTGELFF. The CDR3, as DNA: TGTGCCAGTAGTCCCGGGACAGGGGGGAACACCGGGGAGCTGTTTTTT.

V usage is TRBV7-8 and J usage is TRBJ2-7; 8 nucleotides agree with TRBD2. From germline, CDR1 is SGHVS and CDR2 FQNEAQ. The trim removed 1 base at V and 3 bases at J, leaving 8 bases unmatched. This CDR3 has 16 amino acids. This CDR3 reads CASSLGGAGGGYEQYF. The CDR3, as DNA: TGTGCCAGCAGCTTAGGCGGTGCGGGAGGTGGCTACGAGCAGTACTTC.

The chain combines TRBV3-1 (or the pseudogene TRBV3-2) with TRBJ2-7, with 8 bases lining up with TRBD2. Germline CDR1 is LGHDT and CDR2 is YNNKEL (reference sequence). The V and J ends lost 0 bases and 9 bases, in that order; junction bases with no gene match: 7. This CDR3 spans 14 amino acids. The CDR3 is CASSQDLPGGVQYF. The CDR3 bases are TGTGCCAGCAGCCAAGATTTGCCGGGAGGGGTGCAGTACTTC.

The genes are TRBV5-1 and TRBJ1-1, with D unclear. CDR1 and CDR2 (germline): SGHRS, YFSETQ. Deletions cut 1 base from V and 4 bases from J, with 8 bases between. The CDR3 length is 13 residues. In nucleotides, the CDR3 is TGCGCCAGCAGCTTGTATCGAGGCACTGAAGCTTTCTTT. Translating gives CASSLYRGTEAFF.

This chain uses TRBV12-3 or TRBV12-4 with TRBJ2-7, with 7 positions matching TRBD1. This CDR3 region has 13 residues. With 7 bases clipped from V and 4 bases from J, the junction kept 7 bases outside the gene matches. CDR3 in amino acids: CASNPTGRYEQYF. CDR3 in DNA: TGTGCCAGCAACCCGACAGGGCGGTACGAGCAGTACTTC.

This rearrangement joins TRBV14 to TRBJ2-7; D gene unclear. The V end lost 0 bases, the J end lost 9 bases, and 9 bases lay between the germline ends. The CDR3 has 12 amino acids. The germline V gene encodes CDR1 SGHDN and CDR2 FVKESK. CDR3 in amino acids: CASSQDNSRQYF. CDR3 nucleotide sequence: TGTGCCAGCAGCCAAGATAATAGCCGGCAGTACTTC.

The V gene is TRBV5-1, the J gene TRBJ2-7; tentative D call: TRBD2 (6 bases). Trimming left V 4 bases short and J 3 bases short, with 14 bases between. Per the germline V gene, CDR1 is SGHRS and CDR2 is YFSETQ. This CDR3 is built from 14 residues. CDR3: CASSILAGVYEQYF. DNA for the CDR3: TGCGCCAGCAGCATACTAGCTGGCGTCTACGAGCAGTACTTC.

The V call is TRBV10-3, the J call TRBJ1-3, with no clear D. The germline V gene encodes CDR1 ENHRY and CDR2 SYGVKD. The germline V and J ends were trimmed by 2 bases and 0 bases, with 8 bases remaining between them. The CDR3 loop spans 15 amino acids. CDR3 in amino acids: CAISEPALSGNTIYF. In nucleotides, the CDR3 is TGTGCCATCAGTGAGCCGGCCCTCTCTGGAAACACCATATATTTT.

This sequence joins TRBV18 and TRBJ2-2; 9 positions agree with TRBD2. This CDR3 spans 16 amino acids. The V gene's germline CDR1 is KGHSH and CDR2 LQKENI. V lost 0 bases to trimming and J lost 7 bases; unmatched junction nucleotides: 6. CDR3 residues: CASSPPSGSGIGELFF. In DNA, the CDR3 is TGTGCCAGCTCACCACCTAGCGGGAGTGGGATCGGGGAGCTGTTTTTT.

V and J are TRBV30 and TRBJ1-1, with D maybe TRBD1 (6 bases). CDR3 size: 17 residues. Germline CDR1 reads GTSNPN; CDR2 reads SVGIG (reference sequence). V was trimmed by 1 base and J by 10 bases, leaving 28 bases between them. The CDR3 DNA reads TGTGCCTGGAGTGAATTGAGCGGGGTGAGACAGGCGGGGGCAGCTTTCTTT. It codes for CAWSELSGVRQAGAAFF.

The chain links TRBV7-6 to TRBJ2-3; unclear D gene. Trimming shortened V by 5 bases and J by 3 bases, and 3 bases separated the two germline ends. The CDR3 loop spans 11 amino acids. Germline assignment: CDR1 SGHVS and CDR2 FNYEAQ. CDR3 coding DNA: TGTGCCAGCAGCGTAACAGATACGCAGTATTTT. This encodes CASSVTDTQYF.

The chain has TRBV5-1 and TRBJ2-1, with D perhaps matching TRBD2 (7 bases). The CDR3 runs 15 residues. V lost 2 bases and J 7 bases, leaving 16 bases between the germline ends. Germline V gives CDR1 SGHRS, CDR2 YFSETQ. The CDR3: CASSLFRGAGNEQFF. The CDR3 DNA is TGCGCCAGCAGCTTATTCCGGGGGGCGGGGAATGAGCAGTTCTTC.

This clone was seen a single time. The V gene is TRBV19, the J gene TRBJ2-5; D call uncertain. This CDR3 region has 15 residues. CDR1 is LNHDA, CDR2 SQIVND, per germline (reference sequence). With 3 bases removed from V and 2 bases from J, the gap between germline ends came to 13 bases. The CDR3 is CASSIKYSKQETQYF. The CDR3 DNA is TGTGCCAGTAGTATCAAATATTCGAAACAAGAGACCCAGTACTTC. The full variable domain, completed using reference TRBV19 and TRBJ2-5, is DGGITQSPKYLFRKEGQNVTLSCEQNLNHDAMYWYRQDPGQGLRLIYYSQIVNDFQKGDIAEGYSVSREKKESFPLTVTSAQKNPTAFYLCASSIKYSKQETQYFGPGTRLLVL.

The chain employs TRBV12-5 and TRBJ2-2; D gene uncertain. The CDR3 has 18 residues. The germline V gene encodes CDR1 LGHNT and CDR2 FRNRAP. Deletions cut 5 bases from V and 7 bases from J, with 26 bases between. This chain's CDR3 is CASGVGSLGQLGFGELFF. CDR3 DNA sequence: TGTGCTAGTGGTGTGGGTTCCCTTGGCCAGTTGGGGTTCGGGGAGCTGTTTTTT.

The chain joins TRBV15 to TRBJ1-6, with a weak D call TRBD1 (5 bases). The CDR3 consists of 14 residues. V lost 1 base and J lost 11, with 12 bases in between. The germline V gene encodes CDR1 LNHNV and CDR2 YYDKDF (reference sequence). The CDR3 DNA follows: TGTGCCACCAGCAGAGCAGGGCCCAGTGCACCCCTCCACTTT. This translates into CATSRAGPSAPLHF.

The chain recombines TRBV9 with TRBJ1-2; 9 bases align to TRBD1. Per germline, CDR1 SGDLS and CDR2 YYNGEE. This CDR3 contains 14 residues. J was trimmed by 5 bases and V by 3 bases; bases with no gene match: 5. CDR3 residues: CASSAGGTGYGYTF. DNA of the CDR3: TGTGCCAGCAGCGCAGGGGGGACAGGGTATGGCTACACCTTC.

The rearrangement joins TRBV18 to TRBJ1-1, with D perhaps TRBD1 (5 bases). Trimming left V 5 bases short and J 0 bases short, with 10 bases between. Germline CDR1 and CDR2: KGHSH and LQKENI. The CDR3 consists of 14 residues. This CDR3 is CASSGDLMNTEAFF. The CDR3 DNA is TGTGCCAGCTCAGGGGACCTTATGAACACTGAAGCTTTCTTT.

In this sample, this clone turned up once. V usage is TRBV11-2 and J usage is TRBJ2-7, with D perhaps given as TRBD1 or TRBD2 (5 bases each). In germline, CDR1 is SGHAT, CDR2 FQNNGV. CDR3 length: 15 residues. Trimming pared 10 bases from V and 4 bases from J, leaving 23 bases between. This CDR3 is CATRVGDLDIYEQYF. The DNA of the CDR3 is TGTGCCACTCGGGTGGGGGACCTCGATATTTACGAGCAGTACTTC.

This clone was seen a single time. This rearrangement joins TRBV2 to TRBJ2-5; the match to TRBD2 covers 9 bases. The V and J ends lost 9 bases and 4 bases, in that order; junction bases with no gene match: 6. Germline lookup yields CDR1 SNHLY and CDR2 FYNNEI. CDR3 length: 13 residues. CDR3 protein: CASKREEGETQYF. The CDR3 bases are TGTGCCAGTAAGCGGGAGGAGGGAGAGACCCAGTACTTC.

This chain connects TRBV6-8 to TRBJ1-3; D unclear. CDR3 length: 20 residues. Deletions cut 8 bases from V and 1 base from J, with 30 bases between. Germline lookup yields CDR1 MNHGY and CDR2 SAAAGT. The CDR3 loop reads CASVLVEPRRNLGSGNTIYF. CDR3 in DNA: TGTGCCAGCGTGTTGGTCGAACCTCGCCGGAATTTGGGTTCTGGAAACACCATATATTTT.

CDR3 protein: CASVPRGSTDTQYF. The DNA for the CDR3 is TGTGCCAGCGTCCCGCGGGGGAGCACAGATACGCAGTATTTT. The V gene is TRBV7-2, the J gene TRBJ2-3; 7 bases map to TRBD2. The V segment lost 8 bases and the J segment 0 bases; nucleotides outside the gene matches: 5. In germline, CDR1 is SGHTA, CDR2 FQGNSA. There are 14 residues in the CDR3. Together with reference TRBV7-2 and TRBJ2-3, the CDR3 gives the full variable domain: GAGVSQSPSNKVTEKGKDVELRCDPISGHTALYWYRQSLGQGLEFLIYFQGNSAPDKSGLPSDRFSAERTGGSVSTLTIQRTQQEDSAVYLCASVPRGSTDTQYFGPGTRLTVL.

The chain couples TRBV6-5 to TRBJ1-1; 9 bases line up with TRBD1. Germline V gives CDR1 MNHEY, CDR2 SVGAGI. CDR3 length: 13 residues. V lost 10 bases, J lost 4 bases, and 7 bases stayed unmatched. In DNA form, the CDR3 reads TGTGCCACCAGAGGGACAGGGTTCACTGAAGCTTTCTTT. Encoded protein: CATRGTGFTEAFF.

The table lists this clone with a count of one. The gene calls are TRBV12-5 and TRBJ1-6; D might be TRBD1 (5 bases). V dropped 0 bases and J dropped 7 bases, with 13 bases sitting between them. Germline V gene data show CDR1 as LGHNT and CDR2 as FRNRAP. The CDR3 totals 16 residues. In DNA form, the CDR3 reads TGTGCTAGTGGTTTGGTACAGATGGCAGGGAATTCACCCCTCCACTTT. Its protein product is CASGLVQMAGNSPLHF.

CDR3 loop: CASSMFVRYEQYF. CDR3 in DNA: TGTGCCAGTAGTATGTTCGTGAGATACGAGCAGTACTTC. This chain connects TRBV19 to TRBJ2-7; D call uncertain. V lost 3 bases to trimming and J lost 4 bases, with 10 bases between them. CDR1 and CDR2 from the germline V gene are LNHDA and SQIVND (reference sequence). CDR3 length: 13 amino acids.

The V call is TRBV6-2 or TRBV6-3, the J call TRBJ1-1; D is undetermined. The CDR3 runs to 14 residues. Germline loops: CDR1 MNHEY, CDR2 SVGEGT. V was trimmed by 2 bases and J by 1 base, leaving 8 bases between them. The CDR3 DNA reads TGTGCCAGCAGTTACGAGGGAGCGAACACTGAAGCTTTCTTT. Protein product: CASSYEGANTEAFF.

The chain carries TRBV12-3 or TRBV12-4 and TRBJ2-7; D is perhaps TRBD1 (5 bases). The germline V and J ends were trimmed by 5 bases and 3 bases, with 11 bases remaining between them. There are 13 residues in the CDR3. CDR3 DNA: TGTGCCAGCAGTGTTCTCAGGGTCTACGAGCAGTACTTC. It yields the protein CASSVLRVYEQYF.

This clone was detected only a few times. The chain joins TRBV5-6 to TRBJ2-7; 8 bases line up with TRBD1. Losses at the gene ends were 4 bases for V and 4 bases for J; bases not matched to a gene: 7. The CDR3 loop spans 14 amino acids. Germline V gene sequence: CDR1 SGHDT, CDR2 YYEEEE. The CDR3 DNA sequence: TGTGCCAGCAGCCCCTGGACAGGGTCGTACGAGCAGTACTTC. Translated: CASSPWTGSYEQYF.